Following are 8 T cell receptor beta chains from one sample sequenced in a study of shared clonotypes between healthy human individuals. Method: immunoSEQ multiplex PCR; TCRdb's copy keeps in-frame clones and lacks some. The table has nearly 2 million clones, about 95% seen once; the top ten hold 1.2%. Terminally differentiated effector memory CD45RA+ cells were excluded by CCR7 positive selection of CD45RO-negative cells. Sequencing was carried out using naive CD8+ T cells sorted from blood. Source of these receptors: a man aged 18 to 30 in good health.

J is TRBJ1-1 and V is TRBV2, with 7 nucleotides matching TRBD1. The CDR3 is 15 amino acids. V lost 5 bases, J lost 0 bases, and 6 bases stayed unmatched. Germline V gene sequence: CDR1 SNHLY, CDR2 FYNNEI. As DNA, the CDR3 is TGTGCCAGCAGTTTTCTGACAGGGATGAACACTGAAGCTTTCTTT. This codes for CASSFLTGMNTEAFF. The full variable domain, rest sourced from reference TRBV2 and TRBJ1-1, is EPEVTQTPSHQVTQMGQEVILRCVPISNHLYFYWYRQILGQKVEFLVSFYNNEISEKSEIFDDQFSVERPDGSNFTLKIRSTKLEDSAMYFCASSFLTGMNTEAFFGQGTRLTVV.

V is TRBV27 and J is TRBJ1-4; D gene unclear. The ends were cut back, 3 bases at V and 4 bases at J, with 6 bases in the middle. This CDR3 comprises 13 residues. CDR1 and CDR2 from the germline V gene are MNHEY and SMNVEV (reference sequence). CDR3 in amino acids: CASSFGLNEKLFF. DNA of the CDR3: TGTGCCAGCAGTTTTGGCCTTAATGAAAAACTGTTTTTT.

Points on this clone: Other nucleotide sequences in the sample specify the same CDR3. The chain is built from TRBV6-5 and TRBJ2-2, with no clear D. CDR1 and CDR2 from the germline V gene are MNHEY and SVGAGI. This CDR3 has 13 residues. The V end lost 2 bases, the J end lost 5 bases, and 6 bases lay between the germline ends. The CDR3 reads CASSYLGTGELFF. The CDR3 bases are TGTGCCAGCAGTTACCTAGGGACCGGGGAGCTGTTTTTT.

This clone showed up just once. V is TRBV30 and J is TRBJ2-3; TRBD2 aligns across 11 bases. Germline assignment: CDR1 GTSNPN and CDR2 SVGIG (reference sequence). This CDR3 spans 15 amino acids. V lost 1 base to trimming and J lost 6 bases; unmatched junction nucleotides: 6. The CDR3 spells CAWSATSGGGDTQYF. The CDR3 DNA reads TGTGCCTGGAGTGCAACTAGCGGGGGAGGGGATACGCAGTATTTT. Using reference TRBV30 and TRBJ2-3 for the parts outside the CDR3, the full variable domain is SQTIHQWPATLVQPVGSPLSLECTVEGTSNPNLYWYRQAAGRGLQLLFYSVGIGQISSEVPQNLSASRPQDRQFILSSKKLLLSDSGFYLCAWSATSGGGDTQYFGPGTRLTVL.

V and J are TRBV29-1 and TRBJ2-2, with D hard to call. Germline CDR1 is SQVTM and CDR2 is ANQGSEA. CDR3 length: 11 residues. The germline V and J ends were trimmed by 4 bases and 6 bases, with 6 bases remaining between them. This chain's CDR3 is CSVVVAGELFF. The CDR3 nucleotides are TGCAGCGTTGTCGTGGCCGGGGAGCTGTTTTTT.

The chain carries TRBV9 and TRBJ2-2; D may be TRBD1 or TRBD2 (6 bases each). Trimming left V 0 bases short and J 4 bases short, with 13 bases between. Germline-derived CDR1 and CDR2 are SGDLS and YYNGEE. CDR3 length equals 16 residues. This CDR3 reads CASSVVGGEGTGELFF. DNA for the CDR3: TGTGCCAGCAGCGTAGTGGGGGGCGAGGGCACCGGGGAGCTGTTTTTT.

Points on this clone: Different DNA sequences within this sample yield the same CDR3. CDR3 loop: CASSLAGGEQFF. Here the CDR3 DNA reads TGTGCCAGCAGCTTAGCGGGTGGTGAGCAGTTCTTC. V usage is TRBV7-2 and J usage is TRBJ2-1; no clear D gene. Germline V CDR1 and CDR2: SGHTA, FQGNSA. This CDR3 spans 12 amino acids. The ends were cut back, 0 bases at V and 9 bases at J, with 6 bases in the middle.

The chain employs TRBV7-8 and TRBJ1-4, with TRBD1 as a possible D gene (5 bases). V lost 1 base and J lost 7, with 13 bases in between. The CDR3 is 15 residues long. The germline CDR1 and CDR2 sequences are SGHVS and FQNEAQ. CDR3 loop: CASSLEAGEGEKLFF. Here the CDR3 DNA reads TGTGCCAGCAGCTTAGAGGCGGGGGAGGGTGAAAAACTGTTTTTT.